Below, 2 T cell receptor beta chains from the same sample are listed, as sequenced in a study of cytomegalovirus exposure and HLA in healthy donors. Repertoires were generated with immunoSEQ multiplex PCR, while TCRdb's copy carries only in-frame clones and drops some. This table holds under 250,000 clones, roughly 87% found once. Sequencing used PBMCs. All receptors derive from a man aged 18 to 30 in good health and CMV-seropositive.

The V gene is TRBV7-2, the J gene TRBJ2-2; D is possibly TRBD1 (5 bases). Per the germline V gene, CDR1 is SGHTA and CDR2 is FQGNSA. This CDR3 has 17 amino acids. V was clipped by 5 bases and J by 4 bases, with 20 bases between them. The CDR3 DNA reads as TGTGCCAGCAGCAAACCATCCGTAACAGGAGTCACCGGGGAGCTGTTTTTT. It is translated as CASSKPSVTGVTGELFF.

This chain links TRBV5-4 with TRBJ2-3; 9 bases align to TRBD2. Germline V CDR1 and CDR2: SGHNT, YYREEE (reference sequence). The CDR3 has 16 amino acids. Unmatched junction bases numbered 8, after V lost 4 bases and J lost 2 bases. CDR3 sequence (DNA): TGTGCCAGCAGCCGCCCGGTAGCGGGGGCCACAGATACGCAGTATTTT. Translation: CASSRPVAGATDTQYF.